Below are 10 T cell receptor beta chains sequenced from a single sample in a study of T-cell reconstitution after alpha-beta-depleted transplantation in children. Unique molecular identifiers were incorporated during preparation of the TCRbeta library. TCRdb re-called the PCR reads with MiXCR, one entry per CDR3 protein. The sample shows over 550,000 distinct CDR3 sequences, about 10% of them seen only once. The specimen comprised PBMCs from the stem cell graft donor, sampled from the stem cell graft. These receptor sequences come from a human donor who donated a stem cell graft to a child with acute myeloid leukemia.

This clonotype was recorded many times. The gene calls are TRBV5-1 and TRBJ2-1, with 10 bases identical to TRBD2. Trimming took 3 bases from V and 8 from J; bases not matched to a gene: 11. The germline V gene encodes CDR1 SGHRS and CDR2 YFSETQ. The CDR3 covers 16 residues. The chain's CDR3 is CASSWGLAGAMDEQFF. DNA of the CDR3: TGCGCCAGCAGCTGGGGGCTAGCGGGAGCTATGGATGAGCAGTTCTTC.

The chain joins TRBV2 to TRBJ1-5; 7 positions match TRBD1. CDR1 is SNHLY, CDR2 FYNNEI, per germline. Trimming took 2 bases from V and 7 from J; bases not matched to a gene: 8. This CDR3 has 15 residues. CDR3 sequence (DNA): TGTGCCAGCAGTGAAAGAGGGGCCAGGGGGCAGCCCCAGCATTTT. Translation gives CASSERGARGQPQHF. Together with reference TRBV2 and TRBJ1-5, the CDR3 gives the full variable domain: EPEVTQTPSHQVTQMGQEVILRCVPISNHLYFYWYRQILGQKVEFLVSFYNNEISEKSEIFDDQFSVERPDGSNFTLKIRSTKLEDSAMYFCASSERGARGQPQHFGDGTRLSIL.

This clonotype was seen repeatedly, ten times or more. The chain's CDR3 is CASSPRLAENNEQFF. The CDR3 DNA reads TGTGCCAGCAGCCCACGACTAGCGGAGAACAATGAGCAGTTCTTC. The J gene is TRBJ2-1, the V gene TRBV7-8; TRBD2 aligns across 9 bases. The CDR3 has 15 amino acids. Germline assignment: CDR1 SGHVS and CDR2 FQNEAQ. The trim removed 5 bases at V and 5 bases at J, leaving 7 bases unmatched. Filled out from reference TRBV7-8 and TRBJ2-1, the complete variable domain reads GAGVSQSPRYKVAKRGQDVALRCDPISGHVSLFWYQQALGQGPEFLTYFQNEAQLDKSGLPSDRFFAERPEGSVSTLKIQRTQQEDSAVYLCASSPRLAENNEQFFGPGTRLTVL.

The rearrangement uses TRBV6-5 and TRBJ2-7, with 10 positions matching TRBD2. The CDR3 runs 12 residues. J was trimmed by 9 bases and V by 8 bases; bases with no gene match: 7. Germline CDR1 reads MNHEY; CDR2 reads SVGAGI. The CDR3 bases are TGTGCCAGCGGTCCTAGCGGGAGAGGGCAGTACTTC. As protein: CASGPSGRGQYF.

This sequence joins TRBV7-9 and TRBJ2-1, with D possibly matching TRBD2 (5 bases). Per the germline V gene, CDR1 is SEHNR and CDR2 is FQNEAQ (reference sequence). Trimming removed 0 bases from V and 4 bases from J, with 13 bases in between. The CDR3 extends over 16 amino acids. The CDR3 protein is CASSLAIGGAYNEQFF. The DNA of the CDR3 is TGTGCCAGCAGCTTAGCAATCGGAGGCGCTTACAATGAGCAGTTCTTC.

The table lists this clonotype with a few counts. This chain connects TRBV7-8 to TRBJ2-1, with TRBD1 as a possible D gene (5 bases). The V end lost 5 bases, the J end lost 12 bases, and 26 bases lay between the germline ends. CDR1 is SGHVS and CDR2 is FQNEAQ in the germline V gene. This CDR3 has 16 amino acids. CDR3 loop: CASSQIQGNVLMRQFF. The CDR3 DNA is TGTGCCAGCAGCCAAATTCAGGGAAATGTCCTAATGAGGCAGTTCTTC.

This clonotype has just a few counts. The rearrangement links TRBV20-1 to TRBJ1-1; D is perhaps TRBD1 (5 bases). Trimming stripped 3 bases from V and 3 bases from J, with 17 bases between. Looked up from germline, CDR1 is DFQATT and CDR2 is SNEGSKA (reference sequence). The CDR3 spans 15 residues. The CDR3 nucleotides read TGCAGTGCTAGCTTTGGGGGGAGGAAGGACACTGAAGCTTTCTTT. Its protein is CSASFGGRKDTEAFF.

The CDR3 region is CAAGPGSGGPSSGEQYF. DNA for the CDR3: TGTGCCGCCGGCCCGGGGTCGGGAGGGCCTTCCTCTGGCGAGCAGTACTTC. The chain has TRBV15 and TRBJ2-7; 8 bases map to TRBD2. The CDR3 is made up of 17 amino acids. V was clipped by 11 bases and J by 6 bases; unmatched bases: 24. Germline CDR1 LNHNV, CDR2 YYDKDF (reference sequence).

This chain links TRBV11-2 with TRBJ2-1, with 10 bases aligning to TRBD2. Judging by the DNA end, TRBJ2-7 fits better; the J call may be wrong. Looked up from germline, CDR1 is SGHAT and CDR2 is FQNNGV. This CDR3 contains 15 residues. DNA for the CDR3: TGTGCCAGCACCACAACTAGCGGGACGTACAATGAGCAGTACTTC. This translates into CASTTTSGTYNEQYF.

The genes are TRBV7-6 and TRBJ2-5, with D tentatively TRBD1 (5 bases). The V gene lost 5 bases and the J gene lost 4 bases, with 17 bases spanning the gap. CDR3 length equals 15 residues. Germline CDR1 SGHVS, CDR2 FNYEAQ. CDR3 sequence reads: CASSVDGRQGETQYF. The DNA of the CDR3 is TGTGCCAGCAGCGTCGACGGCCGTCAGGGAGAGACCCAGTACTTC.